Following are 5 T cell receptor beta chains from one sample sequenced in a study of circulating and synovial CD4+ cells in juvenile arthritis. Profiled with immunoSEQ multiplex PCR; TCRdb holds only in-frame clones, not every one. This sample yields around 17,000 clones, of which approximately 89% are seen a single time; roughly 0.69% belongs to the top ten. Sequenced sample: CD4+ T cells from blood. The receptors were sampled from a human donor with juvenile idiopathic arthritis.

The chain recombines TRBV11-2 with TRBJ1-2, with D possibly matching TRBD1 (5 bases). The CDR3 has 12 amino acids. Germline values: CDR1 SGHAT, CDR2 FQNNGV. Trimming shortened V by 4 bases and J by 6 bases, and 9 bases separated the two germline ends. Written as DNA, the CDR3 is TGTGCCAGCAGCTCAGGGATTGATGGCTACACCTTC. It codes for CASSSGIDGYTF.

V is TRBV30 and J is TRBJ1-6; the match to TRBD1 covers 8 bases. Looked up from germline, CDR1 is GTSNPN and CDR2 is SVGIG (reference sequence). The trim removed 5 bases at V and 8 bases at J, leaving 5 bases unmatched. CDR3 length: 13 amino acids. Here the CDR3 DNA reads TGTGCCTGGGCGAAACAGGGGGATTCACCCCTCCACTTT. Translation gives CAWAKQGDSPLHF.

This clone has more than one count but fewer than ten. The genes are TRBV18 and TRBJ1-5; TRBD1 aligns across 9 bases. The CDR3 is made up of 14 amino acids. Germline CDR1 and CDR2: KGHSH and LQKENI. The V and J ends lost 4 bases and 7 bases, in that order; junction bases with no gene match: 5. The CDR3 bases are TGTGCCAGCTCACTCGGGACAGGGTGGCAGCCCCAGCATTTT. Its translation: CASSLGTGWQPQHF.

The gene calls are TRBV4-3 and TRBJ2-5; 13 bases line up with TRBD2. The junction had 2 bases not matched to a gene; V was cut back by 3 bases and J by 4 bases. Germline V lookup: CDR1 LGHNA, CDR2 YSLEER. This CDR3 comprises 15 residues. Here the CDR3 DNA reads TGCGCCAGCAGCCAGACTAGCGGGAGGTCAGAGACCCAGTACTTC. As protein: CASSQTSGRSETQYF.

The chain employs TRBV5-4 and TRBJ2-3, with D maybe TRBD2 (6 bases). Looked up from germline, CDR1 is SGHNT and CDR2 is YYREEE (reference sequence). Trimming removed 4 bases from V and 2 bases from J, with 14 bases in between. This CDR3 comprises 15 residues. The CDR3 DNA sequence: TGTGCCAGCAGCAAGGGGACTGCAGTCACAGATACGCAGTATTTT. It encodes CASSKGTAVTDTQYF. Supplemented by reference TRBV5-4 and TRBJ2-3, the full variable domain reads ETGVTQSPTHLIKTRGQQVTLRCSSQSGHNTVSWYQQALGQGPQFIFQYYREEENGRGNFPPRFSGLQFPNYSSELNVNALELDDSALYLCASSKGTAVTDTQYFGPGTRLTVL.